The 32 T cell receptor beta chains presented below share a single source sample, sequenced in a study of beta chain features in type 1 diabetes. The entirety of the isolated RNA underwent reverse transcription, so expressed TCRB transcripts were sequenced. Data came from immunoSEQ multiplex PCR; TCRdb stores just in-frame clones and leaves some out. The sample lists 500,000 to 700,000 clones, 15% seen once, with under 0.095% in the top ten. The source material was naive CD4+ T cells from blood. The receptors shown here come from a man between 18 and 29 years old in good health.

V and J are TRBV5-1 and TRBJ2-5; TRBD1 matches 7 bases. The J segment lost 3 bases and the V segment lost 0 bases, leaving 11 bases of the junction unmatched. This CDR3 has 17 residues. CDR1 is SGHRS, CDR2 YFSETQ, per germline. The CDR3 is CASSLGDRVGREETQYF. The CDR3 nucleotides read TGCGCCAGCAGCTTGGGAGACAGGGTTGGACGAGAAGAGACCCAGTACTTC.

This clone was seen more than once but under ten times. Other DNA sequences in this sample translate to the same CDR3. The J gene is TRBJ1-1, the V gene TRBV7-2; tentatively, D is TRBD1 (6 bases). The V end was cut by 3 bases, the J end by 5 bases, with 10 bases between. CDR1 SGHTA and CDR2 FQGNSA come from the germline V gene. The CDR3 consists of 13 residues. CDR3: CASSFRGGTEAFF. CDR3 DNA sequence: TGTGCCAGCAGCTTCAGGGGAGGAACTGAAGCTTTCTTT.

This clone was counted only a few times. The V and J genes are TRBV29-1 and TRBJ1-2; D is ambiguous. The CDR3 consists of 13 residues. The germline V gene encodes CDR1 SQVTM and CDR2 ANQGSEA. Trimming removed 3 bases at V and 1 base at J, with 9 bases between. In nucleotides, the CDR3 is TGCAGCGTTGACCTTCGAAGTAACTATGGCTACACCTTC. Amino acid sequence: CSVDLRSNYGYTF.

This chain links TRBV29-1 with TRBJ1-3; 7 positions agree with TRBD1. The V and J ends lost 5 bases and 5 bases, in that order; junction bases with no gene match: 9. This CDR3 comprises 14 residues. Germline assignment: CDR1 SQVTM and CDR2 ANQGSEA. Here the CDR3 DNA reads TGCAGCGTTTCCGACAGGGCTGGTAGAAACACCATATATTTT. The encoded protein is CSVSDRAGRNTIYF.

This clone was counted only a few times. The chain couples TRBV30 to TRBJ1-2; the D is unclear. Germline V CDR1 and CDR2: GTSNPN, SVGIG (reference sequence). V was clipped by 0 bases and J by 4 bases, with 21 bases between them. This CDR3 is 17 amino acids long. The CDR3, as DNA: TGTGCCTGGAGTGTACGCCGATTACTCCGCGGAACCTATGGCTACACCTTC. It yields the protein CAWSVRRLLRGTYGYTF.

This chain joins TRBV28 and TRBJ2-7; perhaps TRBD1 as D (6 bases). V lost 2 bases and J 3 bases, leaving 8 bases between the germline ends. The CDR3 spans 13 residues. Germline CDR1 and CDR2: MDHEN and SYDVKM. CDR3 in amino acids: CASSLGTFYEQYF. CDR3 DNA sequence: TGTGCCAGCAGTTTAGGGACATTCTACGAGCAGTACTTC. The variable domain in full, completed from reference TRBV28 and TRBJ2-7, reads DVKVTQSSRYLVKRTGEKVFLECVQDMDHENMFWYRQDPGLGLRLIYFSYDVKMKEKGDIPEGYSVSREKKERFSLILESASTNQTSMYLCASSLGTFYEQYFGPGTRLTVT.

The chain combines TRBV7-8 with TRBJ2-7; 7 bases agree with TRBD2. CDR1 and CDR2 from the germline V gene are SGHVS and FQNEAQ. The V and J ends lost 5 bases and 3 bases, in that order; junction bases with no gene match: 7. This CDR3 spans 14 amino acids. This CDR3 reads CASSPGRDYYEQYF. The CDR3 DNA sequence: TGTGCCAGCAGCCCCGGTAGGGACTACTACGAGCAGTACTTC.

This sequence joins TRBV7-9 and TRBJ1-4; 7 positions match TRBD1. Germline V gives CDR1 SEHNR, CDR2 FQNEAQ (reference sequence). The CDR3 covers 14 residues. V lost 5 bases, J lost 8 bases, and 8 bases stayed unmatched. The CDR3 region is CASSLNRGREKLFF. Written as DNA, the CDR3 is TGTGCCAGCAGCCTCAACAGGGGTAGGGAAAAACTGTTTTTT.

The J gene is TRBJ2-1, the V gene TRBV4-2, with D tentatively TRBD1 (7 bases). The V end lost 0 bases, the J end lost 6 bases, and 18 bases lay between the germline ends. CDR3 length: 17 amino acids. Germline-derived CDR1 and CDR2 are LGHNA and YNFKEQ. CDR3 nucleotide sequence: TGTGCCAGCAGCCAAGAATGGTGGGCAGGGGGAGGCAATGAGCAGTTCTTC. This codes for CASSQEWWAGGGNEQFF.

This clone has a handful of counts. Other DNA sequences in this sample translate to the same CDR3. Written as DNA, the CDR3 is TGTGCCAGCAGCGTCAACTATGGCTACACCTTC. The encoded protein is CASSVNYGYTF. The chain recombines TRBV9 with TRBJ1-2, with no clear D. The CDR3 sequence is 11 residues long. V lost 2 bases and J 2 bases, leaving 1 base between the germline ends. From germline, CDR1 is SGDLS and CDR2 YYNGEE.

The chain uses TRBV6-1 and TRBJ1-1, with 8 bases fitting TRBD1. From germline, CDR1 is MNHNS and CDR2 SASEGT. The V and J ends lost 6 bases and 4 bases, in that order; junction bases with no gene match: 10. This CDR3 contains 15 residues. The CDR3, as DNA: TGTGCCAGCAGCATAGAGACAGGGGTTGGCACTGAAGCTTTCTTT. Protein: CASSIETGVGTEAFF.

A few counts support this clone. The genes are TRBV30 and TRBJ1-1, with D perhaps TRBD1 (5 bases). Germline V gene data show CDR1 as GTSNPN and CDR2 as SVGIG (reference sequence). The CDR3 runs to 13 residues. V dropped 1 base and J dropped 1 base, with 7 bases sitting between them. The DNA of the CDR3 is TGTGCCTGGAGTGCAGGGTGGAACACTGAAGCTTTCTTT. This sequence encodes CAWSAGWNTEAFF.

This clone showed up just a few times. The chain joins TRBV6-5 to TRBJ1-1, with 7 bases fitting TRBD1. The V gene end was trimmed by 5 bases and the J gene end by 8 bases; junction bases not matched to a gene: 14. CDR1 is MNHEY, CDR2 SVGAGI, per germline. The CDR3 runs to 15 residues. CDR3 bases: TGTGCCAGCAGTAAGACAGGGTGGAAAAACTGGGAAGCTTTCTTT. Its translation is CASSKTGWKNWEAFF.

This clone was observed a handful of times. This chain joins TRBV6-1 and TRBJ1-5; no definite D call. The CDR3 is made up of 15 amino acids. V was clipped by 6 bases and J by 0 bases, with 12 bases between them. From germline, CDR1 is MNHNS and CDR2 SASEGT. This CDR3 reads CASRKGLNSNQPQHF. CDR3 sequence (DNA): TGTGCCAGCAGGAAAGGGCTTAATAGCAATCAGCCCCAGCATTTT.

The chain recombines TRBV9 with TRBJ2-3, with 7 nucleotides matching TRBD1. Trimming cost V 0 bases and J 1 base; bases outside gene matches: 8. In germline, CDR1 is SGDLS, CDR2 YYNGEE. The CDR3 loop spans 17 amino acids. This CDR3 is CASSVAPGDRGTDTQYF. As DNA, the CDR3 is TGTGCCAGCAGCGTAGCCCCGGGCGACAGGGGCACAGATACGCAGTATTTT.

The rearrangement joins TRBV4-2 to TRBJ2-6; D unresolved. CDR1 LGHNA and CDR2 YNFKEQ come from the germline V gene. The CDR3 covers 16 residues. With 5 bases removed from V and 0 bases from J, the gap between germline ends came to 11 bases. CDR3 DNA: TGTGCCAGCAGCAAAAGGACGCGCTCTGGGGCCAACGTCCTGACTTTC. This translates into CASSKRTRSGANVLTF.

Turning to this clone: This sample includes further DNA sequences coding for the same CDR3. The chain employs TRBV5-1 and TRBJ2-5; D is unresolved. The V gene lost 1 base and the J gene lost 3 bases, with 7 bases spanning the gap. Germline CDR1 reads SGHRS; CDR2 reads YFSETQ. This CDR3 has 13 amino acids. The DNA of the CDR3 is TGCGCCAGCAGCTTGAGTGGGGAAGAGACCCAGTACTTC. Translating it yields CASSLSGEETQYF.

The chain is built from TRBV5-5 and TRBJ2-3; 7 bases agree with TRBD1. V gave up 5 bases and J gave up 2 bases; unmatched junction bases: 5. Germline values: CDR1 SGHKS, CDR2 YYEKEE (reference sequence). The CDR3 covers 14 residues. The DNA of the CDR3 is TGTGCCAGCAGTTGGGACAGCTACACAGATACGCAGTATTTT. Amino acids: CASSWDSYTDTQYF.

The J gene is TRBJ1-3, the V gene TRBV12-5, with D perhaps matching TRBD1 (6 bases). The CDR3 totals 17 residues. Trimming left V 0 bases short and J 0 bases short, with 12 bases between. CDR1 and CDR2 (germline): LGHNT, FRNRAP. The chain's CDR3 is CASGLVLDSSSGNTIYF. DNA for the CDR3: TGTGCTAGTGGTTTGGTACTGGACAGTTCCTCTGGAAACACCATATATTTT.

This clone was seen more than once but under ten times. The rearrangement joins TRBV9 to TRBJ2-1; tentatively, D is TRBD1 or TRBD2 (5 bases each). CDR1 and CDR2 (germline): SGDLS, YYNGEE. The CDR3 covers 13 residues. Trimming shortened V by 2 bases and J by 8 bases, and 11 bases separated the two germline ends. The CDR3 sequence is CASSVRRDHEQFF. DNA of the CDR3: TGTGCCAGCAGCGTGCGCCGGGACCATGAGCAGTTCTTC. The full variable domain, completed using reference TRBV9 and TRBJ2-1, is DSGVTQTPKHLITATGQRVTLRCSPRSGDLSVYWYQQSLDQGLQFLIQYYNGEERAKGNILERFSAQQFPDLHSELNLSSLELGDSALYFCASSVRRDHEQFFGPGTRLTVL.

A few counts support this clone. A junction end diverges from the germline sequence, so it may reflect a read error. The J gene is TRBJ2-1, the V gene TRBV7-7; the D gene is possibly TRBD2 (6 bases). The germline CDR1 and CDR2 sequences are SSHAT and FNYEAQ (reference sequence). This CDR3 has 16 amino acids. The CDR3 sequence: CASSLAGGGLNNEQFF. CDR3 sequence (DNA): TGTGCTAGCAGCTTAGCTGGGGGAGGTTTGAACAATGAGCAGTTCTTC.

The gene calls are TRBV6-1 and TRBJ1-1; no clear D gene. V was trimmed by 8 bases and J by 1 base, leaving 5 bases between them. CDR1 MNHNS and CDR2 SASEGT come from the germline V gene. This CDR3 is built from 11 residues. The CDR3 DNA follows: TGTGCCAGCGAATGGAACACTGAAGCTTTCTTT. It encodes CASEWNTEAFF.

This clone turned up a few times. The V call is TRBV5-8, the J call TRBJ2-7, with D maybe TRBD2 (6 bases). Germline V gives CDR1 SGHTS, CDR2 YDEGEE. V was pared by 4 bases and J by 0 bases, with 14 bases between. The CDR3 has 15 residues. The CDR3 loop is CASSPAGRHSYEQYF. The CDR3 region has the DNA TGTGCCAGCAGCCCAGCGGGTAGGCACTCCTACGAGCAGTACTTC.

The chain joins TRBV7-3 to TRBJ2-2; possibly TRBD1 for D (6 bases). The CDR3 has 16 residues. The V end lost 0 bases, the J end lost 8 bases, and 16 bases lay between the germline ends. Germline V gives CDR1 SGHTA, CDR2 FQGTGA. The chain's CDR3 is CASSLTANRETGELFF. The CDR3 coding sequence is TGTGCCAGCAGCTTAACGGCAAACAGGGAGACTGGGGAGCTGTTTTTT.

The J gene is TRBJ2-4, the V gene TRBV15, with TRBD1 identical over 8 bases. This CDR3 has 13 amino acids. Germline CDR1 reads LNHNV; CDR2 reads YYDKDF (reference sequence). The V segment lost 1 base and the J segment 8 bases; nucleotides outside the gene matches: 1. The CDR3 protein is CATSRGGQDIQYF. The CDR3, as DNA: TGTGCCACCAGCAGAGGGGGACAGGACATTCAGTACTTC. The full variable domain, rest sourced from reference TRBV15 and TRBJ2-4, is DAMVIQNPRYQVTQFGKPVTLSCSQTLNHNVMYWYQQKSSQAPKLLFHYYDKDFNNEADTPDNFQSRRPNTSFCFLDIRSPGLGDTAMYLCATSRGGQDIQYFGAGTRLSVL.

The chain recombines TRBV5-1 with TRBJ1-3; D unclear. The CDR3 has 14 amino acids. Germline-derived CDR1 and CDR2 are SGHRS and YFSETQ. V dropped 4 bases and J dropped 0 bases, with 8 bases sitting between them. The CDR3 region has the DNA TGCGCCAGCAGCGCGGGGTTCTCTGGAAACACCATATATTTT. Encoded protein: CASSAGFSGNTIYF.

The chain has TRBV6-6 and TRBJ1-1, with D hard to call. V lost 0 bases and J lost 0, with 11 bases in between. The CDR3 is 16 residues long. Germline CDR1 MNHNY, CDR2 SVGAGI (reference sequence). For the CDR3, the DNA is TGTGCCAGCAGTTACTCTGAGGTTATCATGAACACTGAAGCTTTCTTT. Translating gives CASSYSEVIMNTEAFF.

This clone was observed a few times. This rearrangement joins TRBV5-1 to TRBJ1-5; D gene uncertain. Trimming took 5 bases from V and 5 from J, leaving 14 bases between them. The V gene's germline CDR1 is SGHRS and CDR2 YFSETQ. This CDR3 is built from 14 residues. This CDR3 reads CASSPGLYDQPQHF. The CDR3 DNA reads as TGCGCCAGCAGTCCCGGACTATACGATCAGCCCCAGCATTTT. The full variable domain, with the rest looked up from reference TRBV5-1 and TRBJ1-5, is KAGVTQTPRYLIKTRGQQVTLSCSPISGHRSVSWYQQTPGQGLQFLFEYFSETQRNKGNFPGRFSGRQFSNSRSEMNVSTLELGDSALYLCASSPGLYDQPQHFGDGTRLSIL.

The rearrangement uses TRBV27 and TRBJ1-2; D remains unclear. The CDR3 length is 12 residues. Trimming removed 5 bases at V and 7 bases at J, with 11 bases between. The V gene's germline CDR1 is MNHEY and CDR2 SMNVEV (reference sequence). The CDR3 bases are TGTGCCAGCAGTGCCGTCGGATTTGGCTACACCTTC. Amino acids: CASSAVGFGYTF.

The gene calls are TRBV27 and TRBJ2-7, with 8 bases fitting TRBD1. The end of the DNA aligns better with TRBJ2-5, so the J call may be wrong. Looked up from germline, CDR1 is MNHEY and CDR2 is SMNVEV (reference sequence). This CDR3 has 14 residues. CDR3 coding DNA: TGTGCCAGCAGTTCAGGGGGGACAGGAGAGACCCAGTACTTC. It yields the protein CASSSGGTGETQYF.

This clone was seen a handful of times. This chain joins TRBV2 and TRBJ1-5; 8 positions match TRBD1. J gave up 6 bases and V 6 bases, and 10 bases lay outside the gene matches. Per germline, CDR1 SNHLY and CDR2 FYNNEI. The CDR3 is made up of 15 amino acids. This chain's CDR3 is CASRLSQGAGQPQHF. CDR3 nucleotides: TGTGCCAGCAGATTATCCCAGGGGGCCGGTCAGCCCCAGCATTTT. Together with reference TRBV2 and TRBJ1-5, the CDR3 gives the full variable domain: EPEVTQTPSHQVTQMGQEVILRCVPISNHLYFYWYRQILGQKVEFLVSFYNNEISEKSEIFDDQFSVERPDGSNFTLKIRSTKLEDSAMYFCASRLSQGAGQPQHFGDGTRLSIL.

This chain joins TRBV7-7 and TRBJ2-1, with D possibly matching TRBD1 (6 bases). The germline gives CDR1 SSHAT, CDR2 FNYEAQ (reference sequence). The CDR3 loop spans 13 amino acids. V was clipped by 5 bases and J by 4 bases, with 9 bases between them. The chain's CDR3 is CASSQGGYNEQFF. As DNA, the CDR3 is TGTGCCAGCAGCCAAGGGGGATACAATGAGCAGTTCTTC.